The 24 T cell receptor beta chains reported below all come from one sample, sequenced in a study of T cells in Graves' hyperthyroidism and ophthalmopathy. TCR beta CDR3 regions were amplified from RNA. The study used the HTBI primer set for a first-round RT-PCR of the TCR CDR3. TCRdb ran MiXCR on the multiplex PCR reads and lists one entry per CDR3 protein. The sample has about 420,000 distinct CDR3 sequences, 15% to 19% seen once. The sequencing input was blood. The receptors stem from a woman aged 18-29 years with Graves' hyperthyroidism.

This clonotype was counted between two and nine times. The chain combines TRBV5-6 with TRBJ2-6; 9 nucleotides align to TRBD1. Unmatched junction bases numbered 8, after V lost 4 bases and J lost 0 bases. The CDR3 length is 18 residues. Germline loops: CDR1 SGHDT, CDR2 YYEEEE. In nucleotides, the CDR3 is TGTGCCAGCAGCCCCTGGGGACAGGGTTACTCTGGGGCCAACGTCCTGACTTTC. Its protein is CASSPWGQGYSGANVLTF. Using reference TRBV5-6 and TRBJ2-6 for the parts outside the CDR3, the full variable domain is DAGVTQSPTHLIKTRGQQVTLRCSPKSGHDTVSWYQQALGQGPQFIFQYYEEEERQRGNFPDRFSGHQFPNYSSELNVNALLLGDSALYLCASSPWGQGYSGANVLTFGAGSRLTVL.

In the case of this clonotype: A much larger clone lies one base from this, so it may be a read error. DNA of the CDR3: TGTGCCAGTAGTATTGCTAGCGGGGGGCATTTATACAATGAGCAGTTCTTC. It translates to CASSIASGGHLYNEQFF. The chain uses TRBV19 and TRBJ2-1; 11 nucleotides agree with TRBD2. Germline V CDR1 and CDR2: LNHDA, SQIVND (reference sequence). This CDR3 contains 17 residues. Trimming removed 3 bases from V and 4 bases from J; junction bases left unmatched: 8.

This clonotype was picked up a small number of times. CDR3 loop: CASSVEGLGELFF. CDR3 bases: TGTGCCAGCAGCGTAGAGGGGCTCGGGGAGCTGTTTTTT. V usage is TRBV9 and J usage is TRBJ2-2; D possibly corresponds to TRBD1 (5 bases). Trimming took off 0 bases at V and 7 bases at J, with 7 bases between the two ends. Germline loops: CDR1 SGDLS, CDR2 YYNGEE. This CDR3 spans 13 amino acids. Using reference TRBV9 and TRBJ2-2 for the parts outside the CDR3, the full variable domain is DSGVTQTPKHLITATGQRVTLRCSPRSGDLSVYWYQQSLDQGLQFLIQYYNGEERAKGNILERFSAQQFPDLHSELNLSSLELGDSALYFCASSVEGLGELFFGEGSRLTVL.

This clonotype has a count of ten or more. This chain links TRBV28 with TRBJ2-7; no firm D call. V lost 7 bases and J 0 bases, leaving 4 bases between the germline ends. The length of the CDR3 is 11 residues. Germline V gives CDR1 MDHEN, CDR2 SYDVKM. The CDR3: CASTYSYEQYF. The CDR3 coding sequence is TGTGCCAGCACCTACTCCTACGAGCAGTACTTC.

Many counts were recorded for this clonotype. The chain is built from TRBV7-8 and TRBJ1-3; D remains ambiguous. V was trimmed by 4 bases and J by 3 bases, leaving 13 bases between them. Looked up from germline, CDR1 is SGHVS and CDR2 is FQNEAQ. The CDR3 sequence is 15 residues long. CDR3 in amino acids: CASSSTRLNGNTIYF. CDR3 nucleotide sequence: TGTGCCAGCAGCTCCACTAGACTGAATGGAAACACCATATATTTT.

Regarding this clonotype: A much larger clone is a single base away; this may be a read error. V and J are TRBV12-3 or TRBV12-4 and TRBJ2-3, with TRBD2 as a possible D gene (6 bases). This CDR3 has 16 amino acids. The V end was cut by 0 bases, the J end by 5 bases, with 15 bases between. CDR3 region: CASSLALEGQGDTQYF. CDR3 nucleotides: TGTGCCAGCAGTTTAGCTCTGGAGGGCCAGGGAGATACGCAGTATTTT.

There are many counts of this clonotype. The J gene is TRBJ1-5, the V gene TRBV30, with D possibly matching TRBD1 (5 bases). Between the trimmed V and J ends, which lost 1 base and 7 bases, there was a span of 11 bases. This CDR3 has 13 amino acids. Germline values: CDR1 GTSNPN, CDR2 SVGIG (reference sequence). The CDR3 reads CAWSEQVNQPQHF. The CDR3 DNA reads TGTGCCTGGAGTGAACAGGTAAACCAGCCCCAGCATTTT.

This clonotype came up many times. The rearrangement joins TRBV30 to TRBJ1-5; unclear D gene. Germline loops: CDR1 GTSNPN, CDR2 SVGIG (reference sequence). The CDR3 loop spans 12 amino acids. Trimming stripped 5 bases from V and 5 bases from J, with 10 bases between. For the CDR3, the DNA is TGTGCCTGGGGCCGGGGAGATCAGCCCCAGCATTTT. This codes for CAWGRGDQPQHF.

The table lists this clonotype with many counts. The chain couples TRBV2 to TRBJ1-2; no firm D call. Deletions cut 6 bases from V and 4 bases from J, with 18 bases between. Germline lookup yields CDR1 SNHLY and CDR2 FYNNEI. CDR3 length equals 15 residues. The CDR3 DNA reads as TGTGCCAGCAGGCGGCCGGGCCCTCGGGGCTATGGCTACACCTTC. It translates to CASRRPGPRGYGYTF.

This clonotype appeared a few times. The rearrangement joins TRBV29-1 to TRBJ1-4, with D unresolved. V was clipped by 1 base and J by 7 bases, with 4 bases between them. Germline V lookup: CDR1 SQVTM, CDR2 ANQGSEA. The CDR3 is 11 residues long. CDR3 in DNA: TGCAGCGTTGAAGTAACTGAAAAACTGTTTTTT. Protein sequence: CSVEVTEKLFF. The full variable domain, its missing parts supplied by reference TRBV29-1 and TRBJ1-4, is SAVISQKPSRDICQRGTSLTIQCQVDSQVTMMFWYRQQPGQSLTLIATANQGSEATYESGFVIDKFPISRPNLTFSTLTVSNMSPEDSSIYLCSVEVTEKLFFGSGTQLSVL.

This clonotype appeared many times. The V and J genes are TRBV6-1 and TRBJ1-2; D might be TRBD1 (5 bases). The CDR3 sequence is 14 residues long. V lost 3 bases, J lost 3 bases, and 11 bases lay in between. CDR1 and CDR2 (germline): MNHNS, SASEGT. The CDR3 DNA is TGTGCCAGCAGTGAGGGGCAGGTTTACTATGGCTACACCTTC. Translating it yields CASSEGQVYYGYTF.

Notes on this clonotype: A much larger clonotype is one base distant, so this may be a read error. The chain joins TRBV6-4 to TRBJ2-7; 11 positions match TRBD1. This CDR3 comprises 14 residues. The V and J ends lost 10 bases and 6 bases, in that order; junction bases with no gene match: 11. The V gene's germline CDR1 is MRHNA and CDR2 SNTAGT. CDR3 protein: CANRSRGQGVEQYF. The CDR3 DNA is TGTGCCAACAGGAGCCGGGGACAGGGGGTCGAGCAGTACTTC.

The table lists this clonotype with many counts. The rearrangement uses TRBV20-1 and TRBJ2-3, with a possible D match to TRBD2 (7 bases). The CDR3 spans 16 residues. Trimming pared 4 bases from V and 5 bases from J, leaving 22 bases between. Germline CDR1 and CDR2: DFQATT and SNEGSKA (reference sequence). The CDR3 sequence is CSATFWRAGEGDTQYF. The CDR3 DNA reads TGCAGTGCTACTTTTTGGCGGGCAGGGGAGGGAGATACGCAGTATTTT.

V and J are TRBV7-9 and TRBJ2-3, with a tentative D call TRBD2 (5 bases). Germline V gene sequence: CDR1 SEHNR, CDR2 FQNEAQ (reference sequence). Trimming took off 5 bases at V and 5 bases at J, with 14 bases between the two ends. This CDR3 has 14 residues. The CDR3 DNA reads TGTGCCAGCAGCCTACCTGGGAGCGAAGATACGCAGTATTTT. Residues: CASSLPGSEDTQYF.

The chain carries TRBV20-1 and TRBJ2-5; 7 bases match TRBD2. Germline trimming cut 7 bases from V and 2 bases from J; bases unmatched to any gene: 7. There are 13 residues in the CDR3. Germline V lookup: CDR1 DFQATT, CDR2 SNEGSKA (reference sequence). The CDR3 region is CSGGGPGQETQYF. CDR3 bases: TGCAGTGGGGGAGGGCCGGGGCAAGAGACCCAGTACTTC.

The sample holds a few counts of this clonotype. DNA of the CDR3: TGTGCCTCAAATTTACAGGGGGAAGATACGCAGTATTTT. This sequence encodes CASNLQGEDTQYF. The chain has TRBV10-3 and TRBJ2-3, with 8 bases lining up with TRBD1. The ends lost 11 bases at V and 5 bases at J; junction bases unmatched: 9. CDR1 is ENHRY, CDR2 SYGVKD, per germline. The CDR3 spans 13 residues.

This clonotype was observed a handful of times. The genes are TRBV6-2 or TRBV6-3 and TRBJ2-1; D is possibly TRBD2 (7 bases). CDR3 size: 14 residues. Germline V gene lookup returns CDR1 MNHEY and CDR2 SVGEGT. Trimming removed 4 bases at V and 7 bases at J, with 14 bases between. The CDR3 coding sequence is TGTGCCAGCAGTTGGAGGGGGGGCCATAATGAGCAGTTCTTC. It translates to CASSWRGGHNEQFF.

As DNA, the CDR3 is TGTGCCAGCAGCTGGCCTTTCAATCAGCCCCAGCATTTT. Protein sequence: CASSWPFNQPQHF. V usage is TRBV5-6 and J usage is TRBJ1-5; no definite D call. The germline V gene has CDR1 SGHDT and CDR2 YYEEEE. Trimming removed 3 bases at V and 3 bases at J, with 7 bases between. The CDR3 totals 13 residues. Full variable domain (rest looked up from reference TRBV5-6 and TRBJ1-5): DAGVTQSPTHLIKTRGQQVTLRCSPKSGHDTVSWYQQALGQGPQFIFQYYEEEERQRGNFPDRFSGHQFPNYSSELNVNALLLGDSALYLCASSWPFNQPQHFGDGTRLSIL.

Only a few counts were recorded for this clonotype. The chain recombines TRBV12-3 or TRBV12-4 with TRBJ2-1; D not certain. Trimming pared 2 bases from V and 15 bases from J, leaving 8 bases between. This CDR3 contains 10 residues. The DNA for the CDR3 is TGTGCCAGCAGTTTAAAAACGGCGTTCTTC. This translates into CASSLKTAFF.

This clonotype was seen a handful of times. The chain is built from TRBV15 and TRBJ2-1; D is unresolved. V shed 1 base and J shed 6 bases, with 4 bases lying between them. CDR1 LNHNV and CDR2 YYDKDF come from the germline V gene (reference sequence). CDR3 size: 12 residues. CDR3 loop: CATSRVGNEQFF. DNA for the CDR3: TGTGCCACCAGCAGAGTTGGCAATGAGCAGTTCTTC.

This clonotype was seen at least ten times. CDR3 region: CASSYGYSYEQYF. In nucleotides, the CDR3 is TGTGCCAGCAGTTACGGCTACTCCTACGAGCAGTACTTC. The chain links TRBV6-5 to TRBJ2-7; D not certain. The CDR3 loop spans 13 amino acids. The germline gives CDR1 MNHEY, CDR2 SVGAGI. V was shortened by 2 bases and J by 0 bases, with 5 bases between the two germline ends.

This clonotype has a count of ten or more. This chain joins TRBV12-3 or TRBV12-4 and TRBJ2-5, with a tentative D call TRBD2 (5 bases). The CDR3 runs 13 residues. Deletions cut 2 bases from V and 7 bases from J, with 11 bases between. The CDR3 nucleotides are TGTGCCAGCAGTTTACAGGAGGAAGTGACCCAGTACTTC. Translated: CASSLQEEVTQYF.

This clonotype was seen many times. The chain carries TRBV12-3 or TRBV12-4 and TRBJ2-3; the D gene could be TRBD1 or TRBD2 (5 bases each). The CDR3 totals 17 residues. V was shortened by 5 bases and J by 2 bases, with 20 bases between the two germline ends. The CDR3 is CASSIPGRSRSTDTQYF. The CDR3 DNA reads TGTGCCAGCAGTATTCCGGGACGGTCGAGATCCACAGATACGCAGTATTTT.

As regards this clonotype: A much larger clone sits a single nucleotide away, making a read error possible. J is TRBJ2-2 and V is TRBV27, with D perhaps TRBD2 (7 bases). The CDR3 contains 18 residues. Germline lookup yields CDR1 MNHEY and CDR2 SMNVEV (reference sequence). V was shortened by 6 bases and J by 4 bases, with 24 bases between the two germline ends. CDR3: CASRATGGGPWGTGELFF. The CDR3 DNA is TGTGCCAGCAGGGCAACTGGCGGGGGCCCCTGGGGCACCGGGGAGCTGTTTTTT.